These 2 T cell receptor beta chains originate from one sample sequenced in a study of blood T cell repertoires in COVID-19. Only in-frame clones appear in the TCRdb table, and some are missing; sequencing was by immunoSEQ multiplex PCR. The profile shows approximately 300,000 clones, 75% to 90% of them singletons. Material: peripheral blood. The source is a young man with active or convalescent COVID-19.

This chain connects TRBV27 to TRBJ1-3; D might be TRBD1 (5 bases). The CDR3 totals 15 residues. The V gene's germline CDR1 is MNHEY and CDR2 SMNVEV (reference sequence). Trimming stripped 5 bases from V and 0 bases from J, with 11 bases between. The CDR3 sequence is CASSLDGGSGNTIYF. CDR3 coding DNA: TGTGCCAGCAGTCTCGACGGGGGCTCTGGAAACACCATATATTTT.

The chain has TRBV10-1 and TRBJ2-7, with 7 bases matching TRBD1. The V gene's germline CDR1 is WNHNN and CDR2 SYGVQD (reference sequence). This CDR3 region has 18 residues. V dropped 3 bases and J dropped 4; count of bases not matched to a gene: 18. The CDR3 nucleotides are TGCGCCAGCAGTGAAGTAGCGACGACAGGGAGCAAGGTTTACGAGCAGTACTTC. This gives the protein CASSEVATTGSKVYEQYF.